The present TCR beta chain was sequenced within a study of blood T cell repertoires in COVID-19. The wider study: Acute and convalescent COVID-19 samples came from the United States, Italy and Spain.

Trimming shortened V by 6 bases and J by 0 bases, and 11 bases separated the two germline ends. The germline V gene encodes CDR1 SGHRS and CDR2 YFSETQ. CDR3 length equals 14 residues. Authors' methods: Reference gene primers were amplified, and this amplification served to estimate nucleated cell counts. The data were produced by immunoSEQ multiplex PCR, yet TCRdb's version contains in-frame clones alone and is incomplete. V and J calls and clone size are as listed in that table; D and trimming were resolved from the DNA. Of 200,000 to 250,000 clones listed, 87% are singletons. The source is a woman aged 18-29 years who had recovered from COVID-19. Sequences were obtained from peripheral blood. This chain connects TRBV5-1 to TRBJ2-3; D perhaps matches TRBD1 (5 bases). In DNA, the CDR3 is TGCGCCAGCACCGAAGGGGCTAGCACAGATACGCAGTATTTT. Translation: CASTEGASTDTQYF.